This is a list of T cell receptor beta chains from one sample in a study of blood T cell repertoires in COVID-19. Sequencing used immunoSEQ multiplex PCR; TCRdb keeps in-frame clones, though not all of them. The sample has 300,000 to 450,000 clones, around 85% seen once. The sequencing sample was made of peripheral blood. The source of these receptors is a woman younger than 30 with acute or convalescent COVID-19. The CDR3 runs from the conserved cysteine through the conserved F or W. A D gene is named only where the DNA matches it firmly. Rows give clone size only sometimes, using once, few, many, or a class for an expanded clone.

D gene	V gene	J gene	clone size	CDR3 DNA	CDR3 protein
TRBD1	TRBV6-5	TRBJ1-1	-	TGTGCCAGCAGGTCCCGGGACAGGGGTAGCACTGAAGCTTTCTTT	CASRSRDRGSTEAFF
TRBD1	TRBV19	TRBJ2-7	once	TGTGCCAGTAGTATACAGGGGGCCGGGACCTACGAGCAGTACTTC	CASSIQGAGTYEQYF
-	TRBV28	TRBJ1-1	many	TGTGCCAGCAGTTTACTCGGGACGGGGGACACTGAAGCTTTCTTT	CASSLLGTGDTEAFF
-	TRBV27	TRBJ1-1	few	TGTGCCAGCTGCTCGTGGGAGCGTAACACTGAAGCTTTCTTT	CASCSWERNTEAFF
TRBD2	TRBV19	TRBJ2-5	-	TGTGCCAGTAGTATCCGGGGGGGGGAGACCCAGTACTTC	CASSIRGGETQYF
TRBD1	TRBV6-5	TRBJ2-5	-	TGTGCCAGCCAGCCGGGGACAGGGGAAGAGACCCAGTACTTC	CASQPGTGEETQYF
-	TRBV18	TRBJ2-5	once	TGTGCCAGCTCACCCGGACAGCAAGAGACCCAGTACTTC	CASSPGQQETQYF
TRBD2	TRBV5-1	TRBJ2-2	-	TGCGCCAGCAGCCTACCCGGGACTAGCCAATCCGGGGAGCTGTTTTTT	CASSLPGTSQSGELFF
-	TRBV7-9	TRBJ2-5	-	TGTGCCAGCAGCCCTGGACTGCAACAAGAGACCCAGTACTTC	CASSPGLQQETQYF
TRBD2	TRBV7-2	TRBJ2-1	-	TGTGCCAGCAGCTTAGACCTAGCGGGGAAGTTATACAATGAGCAGTTCTTC	CASSLDLAGKLYNEQFF
-	TRBV14	TRBJ2-6	once	TGTGCCAGCAGCCAATGGAGCAGTAATGACAACGTCCTGACTTTC	CASSQWSSNDNVLTF
-	TRBV19	TRBJ1-2	-	TGTGCCAGTAGTATATCGCCAGGATTAGGCTACACCTTC	CASSISPGLGYTF
-	TRBV5-4	TRBJ2-1	-	TGTGCCAGCAGCTTGCCGAATGAGCAGTTCTTC	CASSLPNEQFF
-	TRBV20-1	TRBJ2-1	-	TGCAGTGCTAGTCCCCCCACTGATGAGCAGTTCTTC	CSASPPTDEQFF
-	TRBV7-3	TRBJ1-1	once	TGTGCCAGCAGCCCCCCCCGAGGAAGAGGGGGAATGAACACTGAAGCTTTCTTT	CASSPPRGRGGMNTEAFF
TRBD2	TRBV5-4	TRBJ2-3	-	TGTGCCAGCAGCTTGGGGGGACTAGGAGACACAGATACGCAGTATTTT	CASSLGGLGDTDTQYF
-	TRBV27	TRBJ1-3	once	TGTGCCAGCAGTTTAAGCGCGAGCTCTGGAAACACCATATATTTT	CASSLSASSGNTIYF
-	TRBV2	TRBJ2-5	-	TGTGCCAGCAGACCCGCCGGGGGTTTGGGGCAACAAGAGACCCAGTACTTC	CASRPAGGLGQQETQYF
-	TRBV9	TRBJ1-2	-	TGTGCCAGCAGCACAACCTCCGAGGGTGATGGCTACACCTTC	CASSTTSEGDGYTF
TRBD2	TRBV24-1	TRBJ2-3	few	TGTGCCACCAGTGATAGCGGGAGGGCTCTGAGGACGCAGTATTTT	CATSDSGRALRTQYF
-	TRBV6-9	TRBJ1-3	-	TGTGCCAGCAGTTATTCAGGGGTCGCGACTGGAAACACCATATATTTT	CASSYSGVATGNTIYF
-	TRBV9	TRBJ1-2	-	TGTGCCAGCAGCCCCTCACCCTCCCGCGGTAGCTATGGCTACACCTTC	CASSPSPSRGSYGYTF
-	TRBV7-3	TRBJ1-2	many	TGTGCCAGCAAAAAGGGGTCGGGCGGTGGCTACACCTTC	CASKKGSGGGYTF
-	TRBV28	TRBJ1-1	-	TGTGCCAGCAGCCTCGGTCCCGTCAACACTGAAGCTTTCTTT	CASSLGPVNTEAFF
-	TRBV4-2	TRBJ1-6	-	TGTGCCAGCAGCCTCAAAAGTTCGGGTTCACCCCTCCACTTT	CASSLKSSGSPLHF
-	TRBV7-8	TRBJ1-6	-	TGTGCCAGCAGCTTAGGACAGGATCAATCACCCCTCCACTTT	CASSLGQDQSPLHF
TRBD1	TRBV29-1	TRBJ1-1	-	TGCAGCGCCGGGACAGGGAGGGACACTGAAGCTTTCTTT	CSAGTGRDTEAFF
TRBD1	TRBV19	TRBJ2-2	-	TGTGCCAGTAGTGCCCGTGGTGGGACAGCTCTCGCGAACACCGGGGAGCTGTTTTTT	CASSARGGTALANTGELFF
-	TRBV5-1	TRBJ1-3	-	TGCGCCAGCAGCCCCGGAGGGGCGGGATCTGGAAACACCATATATTTT	CASSPGGAGSGNTIYF
-	TRBV6-1	TRBJ2-5	-	TGTGCCAGCAGTGATGTAGCGCCGGAAGAGACCCAGTACTTC	CASSDVAPEETQYF
-	TRBV18	TRBJ1-4	-	TGTGCCAGCTCCTCTTACGGGAACAATGAAAAACTGTTTTTT	CASSSYGNNEKLFF
TRBD1	TRBV5-5	TRBJ1-1	-	TGTGCCAGCAGCTTGGCGTCAGGGGGCACCACTGAAGCTTTCTTT	CASSLASGGTTEAFF
-	TRBV7-6	TRBJ2-1	-	TGTGCCAGCAGCTTAGGTATCCGGGAATACAATGAGCAGTTCTTC	CASSLGIREYNEQFF
TRBD1	TRBV6-5	TRBJ1-2	-	TGTGCCAGCAGTTCCGGGACAGGGAATGCTGGCTACACCTTC	CASSSGTGNAGYTF
-	TRBV12-3/TRBV12-4	TRBJ1-1	once	TGTGCCAGCAGTTTCGGGAACACTGAAGCTTTCTTT	CASSFGNTEAFF
-	TRBV19	TRBJ1-4	-	TGTGCCAGTAGTATAGGGTCTGAGAGAGAAAAACTGTTTTTT	CASSIGSEREKLFF
-	TRBV9	TRBJ1-1	once	TGTGCCAGCAGCGTATCAGGGGAGGGGACTGAAGCTTTCTTT	CASSVSGEGTEAFF
TRBD1	TRBV10-3	TRBJ1-4	-	TGTGCCATCAGAAGGGGAGGTAAGGGACAGGGAAATGAAAAACTGTTTTTT	CAIRRGGKGQGNEKLFF
-	TRBV5-5	TRBJ2-1	-	TGTGCCAGCAGCCCCCGTGCAGGCTCCTACAATGAGCAGTTCTTC	CASSPRAGSYNEQFF
TRBD1	TRBV2	TRBJ1-2	-	TGTGCCAGCAGTGAGGAGGGACAGGGTAACTATGGCTACACCTTC	CASSEEGQGNYGYTF
-	TRBV28	TRBJ2-1	-	TGTGCCAGCAGTCCCCGGGGATCCTACAATGAGCAGTTCTTC	CASSPRGSYNEQFF
TRBD1	TRBV10-2	TRBJ2-7	-	TGCGCCAGCAGAAGGGACAGAGACTACGAGCAGTACTTC	CASRRDRDYEQYF
-	TRBV28	TRBJ2-7	-	TGTGCCACCCAGGAAGGGAGAATTCCCTACGAGCAGTACTTC	CATQEGRIPYEQYF
-	TRBV6-6	TRBJ2-3	-	TGTGCCAGCATCACCCCGGGACTGGGCACAGATACGCAGTATTTT	CASITPGLGTDTQYF
-	TRBV9	TRBJ2-5	once	TGTGCCAGCAGGGGGACATTAGAGACCCAGTACTTC	CASRGTLETQYF
-	TRBV7-2	TRBJ2-3	-	TGTGCCAGCAGCCCTGACGGGAATACAGATACGCAGTATTTT	CASSPDGNTDTQYF
-	TRBV3-1/TRBV3-2	TRBJ2-5	-	TGTGCCAGCAGTGATCCGGGAGAGACCCAGTACTTC	CASSDPGETQYF
-	TRBV11-2	TRBJ2-5	-	TGTGCCAGCAGCTTCGGCAGGGTCGGGGAGACCCAGTACTTC	CASSFGRVGETQYF
-	TRBV5-1	TRBJ2-1	-	TGCGCCAGCAGCACGTATCGACAGAGCTACAATGAGCAGTTCTTC	CASSTYRQSYNEQFF
TRBD1	TRBV29-1	TRBJ2-1	-	TGCAGCGTTGGACGGGGGACAGGGACGTACAATGAGCAGTTCTTC	CSVGRGTGTYNEQFF
-	TRBV24-1	TRBJ1-2	-	TGTGCCACCAGTGGTTGGGGCAATGGCTACACCTTC	CATSGWGNGYTF
TRBD2	TRBV9	TRBJ2-5	-	TGTGCCAGCAGCGTAGGGTCTAGCGGAGAGACCCAGTACTTC	CASSVGSSGETQYF
-	TRBV28	TRBJ1-1	-	TGTGCCAGCAGTTTACCCCAACAGGGGAACACTGAAGCTTTCTTT	CASSLPQQGNTEAFF
TRBD1	TRBV6-5	TRBJ1-2	-	TGTGCCAGCACAGGGGGCCTTAACTATGGCTACACCTTC	CASTGGLNYGYTF
TRBD1	TRBV30	TRBJ1-4	-	TGTGCCGGGACAGGGGCTATCACTAATGAAAAACTGTTTTTT	CAGTGAITNEKLFF
-	TRBV5-1	TRBJ1-1	-	TGCGCCAGCAGCTTAGGACAGTCTGAAGCTTTCTTT	CASSLGQSEAFF
TRBD1	TRBV6-5	TRBJ2-7	-	TGTGCCAGCAGCCTTGGGACAGGGGGCAACGAGCAGTACTTC	CASSLGTGGNEQYF
-	TRBV7-9	TRBJ1-2	-	TGTGCCAGCAGCTTAACGGGAAATAACTATGGCTACACCTTC	CASSLTGNNYGYTF
TRBD2	TRBV7-3	TRBJ2-3	-	TGTGCCAGCAGCCCTAGGGGACTAGCTGGAGGGAGCACAGATACGCAGTATTTT	CASSPRGLAGGSTDTQYF